There are a few counts of the clone carrying this T cell receptor (beta chain). The antigen is not known. This entry is derived from a study of identical twins. Whole-study findings and limits: The study found that models underestimated out-of-frame TCR alpha sharing in monozygotic twins. Instead of following the same donors, the conclusions were based on cross-sectional statistical analysis.

It was template switching that added a universal primer site, and there were unique molecular identifiers on the cDNA. Each CDR3 protein is one row after TCRdb ran MiXCR on the 5' RACE reads. The table lists 450,000 to 650,000 distinct CDR3 sequences, roughly 15% of them singletons. J lost 4 bases, V lost 4 bases, and 4 bases had no gene match. Per germline, CDR1 SGDLS and CDR2 YYNGEE. The CDR3 consists of 15 residues. Healthy Caucasians supplied all donations. The sample was also linked to a second study, of yellow fever vaccine responses in identical twins.

The chain carries TRBV9 and TRBJ2-2, with 10 bases identical to TRBD1. The TCR comes from a woman between 18 and 29 years old in good health. The specimen was CD4+ T cells sorted from blood. The CDR3 loop reads CASSQRTGGTGELFF. Written as DNA, the CDR3 is TGTGCCAGCAGCCAGAGGACAGGGGGCACCGGGGAGCTGTTTTTT. The entire variable domain, with the rest obtained from reference TRBV9 and TRBJ2-2, is as follows: DSGVTQTPKHLITATGQRVTLRCSPRSGDLSVYWYQQSLDQGLQFLIQYYNGEERAKGNILERFSAQQFPDLHSELNLSSLELGDSALYFCASSQRTGGTGELFFGEGSRLTVL.